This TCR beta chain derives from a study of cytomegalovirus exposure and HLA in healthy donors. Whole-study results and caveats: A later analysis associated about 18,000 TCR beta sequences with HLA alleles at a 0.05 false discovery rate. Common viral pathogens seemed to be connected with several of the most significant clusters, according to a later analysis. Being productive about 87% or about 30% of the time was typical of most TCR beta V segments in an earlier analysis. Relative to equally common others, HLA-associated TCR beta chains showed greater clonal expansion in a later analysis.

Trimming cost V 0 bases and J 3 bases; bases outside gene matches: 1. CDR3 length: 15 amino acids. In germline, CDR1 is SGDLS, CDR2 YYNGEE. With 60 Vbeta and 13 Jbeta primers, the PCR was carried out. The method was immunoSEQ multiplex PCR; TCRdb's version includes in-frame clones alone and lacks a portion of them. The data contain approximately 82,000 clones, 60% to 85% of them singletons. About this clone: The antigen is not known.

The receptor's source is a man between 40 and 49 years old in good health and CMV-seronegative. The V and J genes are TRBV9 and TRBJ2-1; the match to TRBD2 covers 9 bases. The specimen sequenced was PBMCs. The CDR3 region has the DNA TGTGCCAGCAGCGTAGTTAGCGGGAGCTACAATGAGCAGTTCTTC. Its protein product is CASSVVSGSYNEQFF.